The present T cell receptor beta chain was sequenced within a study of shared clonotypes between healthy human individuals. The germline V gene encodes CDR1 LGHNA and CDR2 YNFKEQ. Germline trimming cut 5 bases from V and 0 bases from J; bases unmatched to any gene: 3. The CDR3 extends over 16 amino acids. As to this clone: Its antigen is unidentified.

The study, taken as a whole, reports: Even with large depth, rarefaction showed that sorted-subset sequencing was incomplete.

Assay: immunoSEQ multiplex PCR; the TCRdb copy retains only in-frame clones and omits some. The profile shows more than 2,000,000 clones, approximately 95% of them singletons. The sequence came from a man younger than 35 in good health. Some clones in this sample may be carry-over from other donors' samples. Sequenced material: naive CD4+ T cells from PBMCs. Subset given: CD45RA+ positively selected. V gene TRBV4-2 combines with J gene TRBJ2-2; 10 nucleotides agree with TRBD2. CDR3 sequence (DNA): TGTGCCAGCAGCTTTAGCGGGAGGACGAACACCGGGGAGCTGTTTTTT. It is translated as CASSFSGRTNTGELFF.